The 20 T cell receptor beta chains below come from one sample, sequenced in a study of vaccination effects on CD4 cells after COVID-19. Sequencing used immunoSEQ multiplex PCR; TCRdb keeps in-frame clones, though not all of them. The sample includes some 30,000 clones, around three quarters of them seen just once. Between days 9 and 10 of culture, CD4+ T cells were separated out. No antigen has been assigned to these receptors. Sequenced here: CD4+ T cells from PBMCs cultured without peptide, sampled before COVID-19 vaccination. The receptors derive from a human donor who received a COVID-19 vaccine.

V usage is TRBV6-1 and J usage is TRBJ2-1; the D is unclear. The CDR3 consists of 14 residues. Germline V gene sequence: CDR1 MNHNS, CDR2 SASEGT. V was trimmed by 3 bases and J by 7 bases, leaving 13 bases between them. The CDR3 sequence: CASSDGTYSNEQFF. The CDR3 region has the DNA TGTGCCAGCAGTGACGGCACTTACTCGAATGAGCAGTTCTTC.

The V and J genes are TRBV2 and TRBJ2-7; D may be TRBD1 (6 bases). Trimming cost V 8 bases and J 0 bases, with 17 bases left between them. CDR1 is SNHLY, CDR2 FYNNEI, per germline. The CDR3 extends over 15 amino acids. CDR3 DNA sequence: TGTGCCAGCCTCGTAGGGACATCAACCTCCTACGAGCAGTACTTC. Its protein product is CASLVGTSTSYEQYF. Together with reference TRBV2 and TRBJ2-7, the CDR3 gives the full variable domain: EPEVTQTPSHQVTQMGQEVILRCVPISNHLYFYWYRQILGQKVEFLVSFYNNEISEKSEIFDDQFSVERPDGSNFTLKIRSTKLEDSAMYFCASLVGTSTSYEQYFGPGTRLTVT.

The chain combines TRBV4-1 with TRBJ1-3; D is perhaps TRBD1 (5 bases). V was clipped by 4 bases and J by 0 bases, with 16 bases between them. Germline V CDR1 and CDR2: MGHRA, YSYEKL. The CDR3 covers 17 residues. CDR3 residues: CASSREPGSPSGNTIYF. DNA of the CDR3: TGCGCCAGCAGCCGCGAGCCAGGGAGTCCCTCTGGAAACACCATATATTTT.

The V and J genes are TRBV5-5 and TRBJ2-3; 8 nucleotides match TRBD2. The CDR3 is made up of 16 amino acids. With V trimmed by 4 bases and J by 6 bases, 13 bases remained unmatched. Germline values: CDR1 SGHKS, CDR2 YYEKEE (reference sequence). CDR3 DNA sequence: TGTGCCAGCAGCACCCGCCCGTGGACTAGCTTGGATACGCAGTATTTT. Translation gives CASSTRPWTSLDTQYF.

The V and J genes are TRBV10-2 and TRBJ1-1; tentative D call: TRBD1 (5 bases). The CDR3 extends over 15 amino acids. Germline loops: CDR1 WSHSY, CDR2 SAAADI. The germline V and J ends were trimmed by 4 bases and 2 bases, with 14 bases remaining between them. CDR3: CASSGIGTANTEAFF. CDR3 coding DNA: TGCGCCAGCAGTGGAATTGGGACCGCCAACACTGAAGCTTTCTTT.

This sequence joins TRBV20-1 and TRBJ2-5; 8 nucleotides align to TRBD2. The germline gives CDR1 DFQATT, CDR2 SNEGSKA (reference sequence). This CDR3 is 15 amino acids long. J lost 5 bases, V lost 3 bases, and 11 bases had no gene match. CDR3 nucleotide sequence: TGCAGTGCTAGTGCGAGCGGGAGTCCCACGGAGACCCAGTACTTC. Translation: CSASASGSPTETQYF.

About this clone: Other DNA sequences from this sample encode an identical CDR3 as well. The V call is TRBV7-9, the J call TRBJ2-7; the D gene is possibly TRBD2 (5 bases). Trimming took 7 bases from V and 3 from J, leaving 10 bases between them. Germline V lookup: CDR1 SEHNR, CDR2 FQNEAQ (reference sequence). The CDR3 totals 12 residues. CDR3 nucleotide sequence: TGTGCCAGCAATGGAGGCAGCTACGAGCAGTACTTC. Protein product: CASNGGSYEQYF. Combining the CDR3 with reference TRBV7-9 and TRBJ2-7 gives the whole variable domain DTGVSQNPRHKITKRGQNVTFRCDPISEHNRLYWYRQTLGQGPEFLTYFQNEAQLEKSRLLSDRFSAERPKGSFSTLEIQRTEQGDSAMYLCASNGGSYEQYFGPGTRLTVT.

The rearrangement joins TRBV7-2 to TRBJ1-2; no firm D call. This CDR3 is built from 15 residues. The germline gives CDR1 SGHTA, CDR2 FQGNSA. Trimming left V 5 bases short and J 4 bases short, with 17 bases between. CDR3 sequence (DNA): TGTGCCAGCAGCCCCAACACCCTGACCCCCTATGGCTACACCTTC. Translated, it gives CASSPNTLTPYGYTF. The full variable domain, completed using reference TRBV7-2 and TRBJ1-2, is GAGVSQSPSNKVTEKGKDVELRCDPISGHTALYWYRQSLGQGLEFLIYFQGNSAPDKSGLPSDRFSAERTGGSVSTLTIQRTQQEDSAVYLCASSPNTLTPYGYTFGSGTRLTVV.

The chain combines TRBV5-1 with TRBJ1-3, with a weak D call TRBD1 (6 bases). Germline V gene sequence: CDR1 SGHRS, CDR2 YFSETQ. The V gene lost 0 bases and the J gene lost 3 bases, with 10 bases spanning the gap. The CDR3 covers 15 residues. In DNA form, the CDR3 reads TGCGCCAGCAGCTTGGTACAGGGTGGTGGAAACACCATATATTTT. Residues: CASSLVQGGGNTIYF.

The CDR3 region has the DNA TGTGCCAGCAGCCCCAGAGGAGAAAAACTGTTTTTT. This gives the protein CASSPRGEKLFF. This chain connects TRBV27 to TRBJ1-4; D gene uncertain. The V and J ends lost 6 bases and 8 bases respectively, with 10 bases between them. The CDR3 runs to 12 residues. The germline gives CDR1 MNHEY, CDR2 SMNVEV (reference sequence).

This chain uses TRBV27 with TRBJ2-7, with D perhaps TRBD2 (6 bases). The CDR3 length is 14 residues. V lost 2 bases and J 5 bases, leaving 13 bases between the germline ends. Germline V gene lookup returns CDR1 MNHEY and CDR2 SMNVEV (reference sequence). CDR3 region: CASSLGSGGNEQYF. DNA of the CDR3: TGTGCCAGCAGTTTAGGGTCTGGGGGGAACGAGCAGTACTTC.

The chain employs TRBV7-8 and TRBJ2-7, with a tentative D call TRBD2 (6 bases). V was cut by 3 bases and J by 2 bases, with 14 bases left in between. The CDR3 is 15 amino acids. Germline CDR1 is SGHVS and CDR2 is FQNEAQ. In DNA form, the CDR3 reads TGTGCCAGCAGCTTGGGTAGTAGCGGTACCTACGAGCAGTACTTC. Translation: CASSLGSSGTYEQYF.

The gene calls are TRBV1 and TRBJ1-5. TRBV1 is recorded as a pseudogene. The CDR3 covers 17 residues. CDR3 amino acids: CTSSQEWGGRFNQPQHF. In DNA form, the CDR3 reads TGCACCAGCAGCCAAGAGTGGGGAGGGAGGTTCAATCAGCCCCAGCATTTT.

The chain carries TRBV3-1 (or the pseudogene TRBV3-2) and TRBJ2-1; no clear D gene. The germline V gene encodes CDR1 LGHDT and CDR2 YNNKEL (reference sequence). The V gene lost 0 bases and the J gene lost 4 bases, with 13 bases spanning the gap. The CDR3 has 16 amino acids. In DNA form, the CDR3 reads TGTGCCAGCAGCCAAGATGCTAGTAAGCCTTACAATGAGCAGTTCTTC. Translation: CASSQDASKPYNEQFF.

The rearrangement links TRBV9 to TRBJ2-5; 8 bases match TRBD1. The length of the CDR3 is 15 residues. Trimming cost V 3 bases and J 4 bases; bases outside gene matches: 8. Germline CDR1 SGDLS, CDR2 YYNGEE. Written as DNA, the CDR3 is TGTGCCAGCAGCGCCCCTACAGGGGGAATAGAGACCCAGTACTTC. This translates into CASSAPTGGIETQYF.

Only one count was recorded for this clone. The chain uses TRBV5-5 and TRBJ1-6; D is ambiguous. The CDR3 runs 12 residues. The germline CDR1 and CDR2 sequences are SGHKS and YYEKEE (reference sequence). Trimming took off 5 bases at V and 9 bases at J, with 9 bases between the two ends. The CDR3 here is CASSRGGSPLHF. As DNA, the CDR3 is TGTGCCAGCAGTCGAGGCGGTTCACCCCTCCACTTT.

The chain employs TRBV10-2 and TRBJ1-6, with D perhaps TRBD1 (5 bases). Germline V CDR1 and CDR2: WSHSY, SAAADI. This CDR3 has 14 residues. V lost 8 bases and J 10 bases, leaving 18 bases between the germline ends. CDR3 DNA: TGCGCCAGCGCGGGGGACCAGGAGGCCTCACCCCTCCACTTT. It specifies CASAGDQEASPLHF.

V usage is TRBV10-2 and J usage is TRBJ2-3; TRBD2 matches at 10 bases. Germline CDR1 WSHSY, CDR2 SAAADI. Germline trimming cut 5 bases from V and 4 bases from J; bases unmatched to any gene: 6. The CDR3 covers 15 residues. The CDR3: CASSLAGVLADTQYF. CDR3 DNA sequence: TGCGCCAGCAGTCTAGCGGGAGTCCTCGCAGATACGCAGTATTTT.

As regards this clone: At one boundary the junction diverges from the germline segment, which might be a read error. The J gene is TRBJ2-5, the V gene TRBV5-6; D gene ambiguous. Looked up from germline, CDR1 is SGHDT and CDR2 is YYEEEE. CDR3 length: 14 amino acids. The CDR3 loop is CASRSTGNPEAQYF. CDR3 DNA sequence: TGTGCCAGCAGGTCTACTGGGAACCCAGAGGCCCAGTACTTC.

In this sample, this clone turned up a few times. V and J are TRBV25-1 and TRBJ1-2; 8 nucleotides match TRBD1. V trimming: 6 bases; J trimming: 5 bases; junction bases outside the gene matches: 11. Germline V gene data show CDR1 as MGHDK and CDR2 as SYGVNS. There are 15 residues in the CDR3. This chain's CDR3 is CASSRSPGTGYGYTF. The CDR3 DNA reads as TGTGCCAGCAGCAGATCTCCCGGGACAGGTTATGGCTACACCTTC.